This passage covers 30 T cell receptor beta chains from one sample sequenced in a study of T cell clonotyping in hematopoietic cell transplantation. Time point: recipient sample about 28 days before transplant, after cytoreduction. TCRdb's copy holds only in-frame clones and misses some; the assay was immunoSEQ multiplex PCR. The data hold approximately 26,000 clones, with more than 65% observed a single time. The sequenced sample was peripheral blood mononuclear cells, obtained before stem cell transplant. The receptors here all came from a woman aged 55-69 years with acute myeloid leukemia. Some clones in this sample may be carry-over from other donors' samples.

This sequence joins TRBV19 and TRBJ2-7, with D perhaps matching TRBD2 (6 bases). Germline lookup yields CDR1 LNHDA and CDR2 SQIVND (reference sequence). The CDR3 length is 16 residues. The ends were cut back, 4 bases at V and 1 base at J, with 17 bases in the middle. The CDR3 reads CASSTTGVAPSYEQYF. Here the CDR3 DNA reads TGTGCCAGTAGTACCACGGGGGTAGCGCCGTCCTACGAGCAGTACTTC.

The chain uses TRBV6-6 and TRBJ1-5, with a tentative D call TRBD1 (5 bases). The length of the CDR3 is 15 residues. V was shortened by 4 bases and J by 2 bases, with 12 bases between the two germline ends. Germline V gene data show CDR1 as MNHNY and CDR2 as SVGAGI (reference sequence). In DNA, the CDR3 is TGTGCCAGCAGTTCCCCAGGAGGGGGCAATCAGCCCCAGCATTTT. It is translated as CASSSPGGGNQPQHF.

V usage is TRBV27 and J usage is TRBJ1-1, with 9 bases aligning to TRBD1. Germline V lookup: CDR1 MNHEY, CDR2 SMNVEV (reference sequence). The CDR3 loop spans 15 amino acids. The V gene end was trimmed by 4 bases and the J gene end by 1 base; junction bases not matched to a gene: 4. As DNA, the CDR3 is TGTGCCAGCAGTTCCCCGGGACAGGGGAACACTGAAGCTTTCTTT. Protein sequence: CASSSPGQGNTEAFF.

The genes are TRBV25-1 and TRBJ2-2; D gene unclear. The CDR3 spans 15 residues. V was clipped by 3 bases and J by 0 bases, with 8 bases between them. Germline CDR1 is MGHDK and CDR2 is SYGVNS. CDR3 in DNA: TGTGCCAGCAGTGACAGGCACGCGAACACCGGGGAGCTGTTTTTT. Translation gives CASSDRHANTGELFF.

The gene calls are TRBV5-1 and TRBJ2-7; D is unclear. CDR3 length: 13 amino acids. Per the germline V gene, CDR1 is SGHRS and CDR2 is YFSETQ. The V and J ends lost 4 bases and 2 bases respectively, with 10 bases between them. The CDR3 is CASSAHLPYEQYF. The CDR3 DNA reads TGCGCCAGCAGCGCCCACCTACCCTACGAGCAGTACTTC. Full variable domain (rest looked up from reference TRBV5-1 and TRBJ2-7): KAGVTQTPRYLIKTRGQQVTLSCSPISGHRSVSWYQQTPGQGLQFLFEYFSETQRNKGNFPGRFSGRQFSNSRSEMNVSTLELGDSALYLCASSAHLPYEQYFGPGTRLTVT.

V and J are TRBV11-2 and TRBJ2-7; no clear D gene. Trimming removed 0 bases at V and 7 bases at J, with 13 bases between. CDR3 length equals 14 residues. Germline loops: CDR1 SGHAT, CDR2 FQNNGV. The CDR3 loop is CASSLDPGLWEQYF. CDR3 DNA sequence: TGTGCCAGCAGCTTAGATCCTGGTCTTTGGGAGCAGTACTTC.

The chain recombines TRBV27 with TRBJ2-2; TRBD1 matches 9 bases. Germline CDR1 MNHEY, CDR2 SMNVEV (reference sequence). CDR3 length: 14 amino acids. After removal of 6 bases from V and 4 bases from J, the junction contained 3 bases not matched to a gene. For the CDR3, the DNA is TGTGCCAGCAGCCCACAGGGGGCCACCGGGGAGCTGTTTTTT. This codes for CASSPQGATGELFF.

This rearrangement joins TRBV6-1 to TRBJ1-3, with D unresolved. From germline, CDR1 is MNHNS and CDR2 SASEGT. Trimming took 4 bases from V and 4 from J, leaving 2 bases between them. This CDR3 has 11 residues. CDR3 residues: CASSVGNTIYF. In DNA form, the CDR3 reads TGTGCCAGCAGTGTCGGAAACACCATATATTTT.

The V gene is TRBV4-3, the J gene TRBJ1-5; 7 nucleotides align to TRBD1. The CDR3 is 16 residues long. Trimming removed 0 bases from V and 5 bases from J; junction bases left unmatched: 7. Germline values: CDR1 LGHNA, CDR2 YSLEER. CDR3: CASSQDPGGADQPQHF. CDR3 in DNA: TGCGCCAGCAGCCAAGATCCAGGGGGAGCCGATCAGCCCCAGCATTTT.

This sequence joins TRBV21-1 and TRBJ2-5; the table's D call, TRBD2, was not checked against the DNA. TRBV21-1 is assigned pseudogene status. The CDR3 extends over 17 amino acids. The CDR3 DNA reads TGTGCCAGCAGCACTCAAAGGGTAGGGAGGCCCAGAGAGACCCAGTACTTC. Translated: CASSTQRVGRPRETQYF.

The V call is TRBV2, the J call TRBJ2-1; 8 bases are shared with TRBD2. This CDR3 region has 13 residues. The trim removed 7 bases at V and 6 bases at J, leaving 5 bases unmatched. Looked up from germline, CDR1 is SNHLY and CDR2 is FYNNEI. CDR3: CASNRAGANEQFF. The CDR3 DNA sequence: TGTGCCAGCAACCGAGCGGGAGCCAATGAGCAGTTCTTC.

The gene calls are TRBV9 and TRBJ2-7; 7 bases match TRBD2. This CDR3 region has 14 residues. After removal of 4 bases from V and 5 bases from J, the junction contained 9 bases not matched to a gene. Germline CDR1 SGDLS, CDR2 YYNGEE. CDR3 coding DNA: TGTGCCAGCAGCCCCCGGGGAGGGCCGGACGAGCAGTACTTC. Its translation: CASSPRGGPDEQYF.

The chain carries TRBV19 and TRBJ2-3, with 9 bases aligning to TRBD2. The J segment lost 4 bases and the V segment lost 3 bases, leaving 5 bases of the junction unmatched. Germline V gives CDR1 LNHDA, CDR2 SQIVND (reference sequence). The CDR3 is 15 amino acids. The CDR3 sequence: CASSMASGDADTQYF. Here the CDR3 DNA reads TGTGCCAGTAGTATGGCTAGCGGGGATGCAGATACGCAGTATTTT.

This clone was recorded a few times. The V gene is TRBV6-6, the J gene TRBJ1-2, with D possibly being TRBD1 (6 bases). Trimming stripped 11 bases from V and 10 bases from J, with 17 bases between. The CDR3 length is 11 residues. Germline V gene lookup returns CDR1 MNHNY and CDR2 SVGAGI (reference sequence). The CDR3 bases are TGTGCCGGACGAGGGGAGGGGGACTACACCTTC. It codes for CAGRGEGDYTF.

The sample holds one count of this clone. The genes are TRBV7-9 and TRBJ2-5, with TRBD2 matching over 10 bases. V shed 1 base, J shed 4 bases, and the junction held 6 bases outside the gene matches. The CDR3 runs 16 residues. Germline-derived CDR1 and CDR2 are SEHNR and FQNEAQ (reference sequence). This CDR3 reads CASSLVSGGSGETQYF. CDR3 nucleotide sequence: TGTGCCAGCAGCTTAGTTAGCGGGGGGTCAGGAGAGACCCAGTACTTC.

This chain uses TRBV11-1 with TRBJ1-5, with D possibly matching TRBD1 (6 bases). Trimming took off 2 bases at V and 3 bases at J, with 11 bases between the two ends. The CDR3 totals 15 residues. CDR1 and CDR2 (germline): SGHAT, FQDESV (reference sequence). CDR3 amino acids: CASSLRQVINQPQHF. The CDR3 DNA follows: TGTGCCAGCAGCTTAAGACAGGTAATCAATCAGCCCCAGCATTTT.

V usage is TRBV6-6 and J usage is TRBJ1-2, with 7 bases fitting TRBD1. The germline CDR1 and CDR2 sequences are MNHNY and SVGAGI (reference sequence). CDR3 size: 15 residues. J gave up 2 bases and V 2 bases, and 5 bases lay outside the gene matches. The CDR3 DNA reads as TGTGCCAGCAGTTACGGGGGACAGAGAAACTATGGCTACACCTTC. Protein product: CASSYGGQRNYGYTF.

The chain links TRBV5-1 to TRBJ1-4; D is unclear. CDR3 length equals 15 residues. V lost 0 bases and J lost 7, with 13 bases in between. Germline loops: CDR1 SGHRS, CDR2 YFSETQ. The CDR3 DNA reads TGCGCCAGCAGCTTGGATCCGGGGAGGATTGAAAAACTGTTTTTT. Translating gives CASSLDPGRIEKLFF.

V and J are TRBV7-2 and TRBJ2-1, with 9 bases that match TRBD1. Germline assignment: CDR1 SGHTA and CDR2 FQGNSA. The CDR3 extends over 15 amino acids. J was trimmed by 8 bases and V by 4 bases; bases with no gene match: 9. The CDR3 loop reads CASSSRRTGVDEQFF. For the CDR3, the DNA is TGTGCCAGCAGCTCTCGGAGGACAGGGGTCGATGAGCAGTTCTTC.

CDR3 region: CASSLDGTDTQYF. The CDR3 DNA follows: TGTGCCAGCAGTTTGGACGGGACAGATACGCAGTATTTT. The V and J genes are TRBV28 and TRBJ2-3; D is ambiguous. Deletions cut 3 bases from V and 3 bases from J, with 7 bases between. Germline CDR1 is MDHEN and CDR2 is SYDVKM. The CDR3 has 13 residues.

This clone has only a few counts. The chain is built from TRBV5-6 and TRBJ1-1; 11 bases fit TRBD1. Germline V lookup: CDR1 SGHDT, CDR2 YYEEEE. The CDR3 totals 15 residues. The junction had 12 bases not matched to a gene; V was cut back by 3 bases and J by 11 bases. Here the CDR3 reads CASSSPSGQGERAFF. The CDR3 DNA reads as TGTGCCAGCAGCTCCCCCTCGGGACAGGGGGAAAGGGCTTTCTTT.

V is TRBV7-2 and J is TRBJ1-4; the match to TRBD1 covers 8 bases. The V segment lost 5 bases and the J segment 7 bases; nucleotides outside the gene matches: 9. The CDR3 length is 15 residues. The germline V gene encodes CDR1 SGHTA and CDR2 FQGNSA. This CDR3 is CASSPRQGSGEKLFF. DNA for the CDR3: TGTGCCAGCAGCCCCAGACAGGGGTCGGGTGAAAAACTGTTTTTT. Variable domain in full (rest from reference TRBV7-2 and TRBJ1-4): GAGVSQSPSNKVTEKGKDVELRCDPISGHTALYWYRQSLGQGLEFLIYFQGNSAPDKSGLPSDRFSAERTGGSVSTLTIQRTQQEDSAVYLCASSPRQGSGEKLFFGSGTQLSVL.

A few counts support this clone. J is TRBJ1-3 and V is TRBV5-1, with D possibly matching TRBD1 (5 bases). This CDR3 comprises 15 residues. The germline CDR1 and CDR2 sequences are SGHRS and YFSETQ. Trimming removed 5 bases from V and 0 bases from J, with 12 bases in between. The CDR3 DNA sequence: TGCGCCAGCAGGGATACAGGTTACTCTGGAAACACCATATATTTT. Protein sequence: CASRDTGYSGNTIYF.

The chain has TRBV5-4 and TRBJ2-7, with TRBD1 identical over 7 bases. The CDR3 totals 13 residues. Germline V gene lookup returns CDR1 SGHNT and CDR2 YYREEE (reference sequence). V lost 5 bases to trimming and J lost 4 bases; unmatched junction nucleotides: 6. This CDR3 is CASRHEGAYEQYF. The CDR3 nucleotides read TGTGCCAGCAGGCATGAGGGGGCGTACGAGCAGTACTTC.

The table lists this clone with a count of one. J is TRBJ1-4 and V is TRBV4-1; no clear D gene. V lost 2 bases and J lost 2, with 9 bases in between. The CDR3 length is 15 residues. Germline CDR1 and CDR2: MGHRA and YSYEKL. CDR3 in amino acids: CASSQLGRTNEKLFF. The CDR3, as DNA: TGCGCCAGCAGCCAATTGGGGAGGACTAATGAAAAACTGTTTTTT.

This clone showed up just a few times. The gene calls are TRBV5-1 and TRBJ1-1; unclear D gene. V lost 2 bases to trimming and J lost 1 base, with 12 bases between them. Germline CDR1 SGHRS, CDR2 YFSETQ. The CDR3 length is 15 residues. The CDR3 loop reads CASSFEGMGNTEAFF. The CDR3 coding sequence is TGCGCCAGCAGCTTCGAAGGCATGGGGAACACTGAAGCTTTCTTT. Full variable domain (rest looked up from reference TRBV5-1 and TRBJ1-1): KAGVTQTPRYLIKTRGQQVTLSCSPISGHRSVSWYQQTPGQGLQFLFEYFSETQRNKGNFPGRFSGRQFSNSRSEMNVSTLELGDSALYLCASSFEGMGNTEAFFGQGTRLTVV.

The rearrangement joins TRBV29-1 to TRBJ2-6; no reliable D call. Germline values: CDR1 SQVTM, CDR2 ANQGSEA. Trimming pared 4 bases from V and 1 base from J, leaving 8 bases between. The CDR3 sequence is 14 residues long. The chain's CDR3 is CSVAISSGANVLTF. The CDR3 region has the DNA TGCAGCGTTGCAATCTCGTCTGGGGCCAACGTCCTGACTTTC.

J is TRBJ2-3 and V is TRBV6-4, with unresolved D. There are 12 residues in the CDR3. Germline CDR1 MRHNA, CDR2 SNTAGT. V shed 0 bases and J shed 11 bases, with 9 bases lying between them. This chain's CDR3 is CASSDSGRQQYF. CDR3 DNA sequence: TGTGCCAGCAGTGACTCAGGGCGGCAGCAGTATTTT.

This chain links TRBV29-1 with TRBJ1-1; D unclear. The V and J ends lost 2 bases and 10 bases respectively, with 8 bases between them. CDR1 SQVTM and CDR2 ANQGSEA come from the germline V gene. The CDR3 has 10 residues. The chain's CDR3 is CSVESVVAFF. The CDR3 region has the DNA TGCAGCGTTGAATCAGTCGTAGCTTTCTTT.

The chain carries TRBV2 and TRBJ2-7, with TRBD1 matching 9 bases. CDR1 and CDR2 (germline): SNHLY, FYNNEI. V was clipped by 6 bases and J by 4 bases; unmatched bases: 7. This CDR3 is built from 14 residues. The CDR3 coding sequence is TGTGCCAGCAGGTTGGACAGGGGTTTGTACGAGCAGTACTTC. Protein product: CASRLDRGLYEQYF.